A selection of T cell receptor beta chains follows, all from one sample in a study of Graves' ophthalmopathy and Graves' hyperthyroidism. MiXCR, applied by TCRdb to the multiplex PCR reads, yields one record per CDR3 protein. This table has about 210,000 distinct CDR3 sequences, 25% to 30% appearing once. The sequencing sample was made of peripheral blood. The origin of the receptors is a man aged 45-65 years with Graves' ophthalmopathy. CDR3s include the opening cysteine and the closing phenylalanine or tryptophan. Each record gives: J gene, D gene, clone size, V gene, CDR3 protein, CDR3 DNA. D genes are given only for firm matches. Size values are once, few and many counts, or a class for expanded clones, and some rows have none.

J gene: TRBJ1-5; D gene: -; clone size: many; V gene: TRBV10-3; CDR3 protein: CAISESGSLSQHF; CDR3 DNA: TGTGCCATCAGTGAGTCTGGGTCCCTGTCGCAGCATTTT
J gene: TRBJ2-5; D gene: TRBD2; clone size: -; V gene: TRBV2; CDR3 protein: CASSYSRTSMEETQYF; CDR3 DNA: TGTGCCAGCAGTTACTCCCGGACTAGCATGGAAGAGACCCAGTACTTC
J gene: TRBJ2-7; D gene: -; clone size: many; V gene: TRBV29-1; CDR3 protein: CSVAGITYEQYF; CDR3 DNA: TGCAGCGTTGCCGGGATAACCTACGAGCAGTACTTC
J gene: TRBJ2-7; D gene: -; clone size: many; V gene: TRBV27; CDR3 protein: CASSLSPQGSYEQYF; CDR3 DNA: TGTGCCAGCAGTTTATCCCCACAGGGCTCCTACGAGCAGTACTTC
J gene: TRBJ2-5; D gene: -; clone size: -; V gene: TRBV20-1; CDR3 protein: CSAWEEATQYF; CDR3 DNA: TGCAGTGCTTGGGAGGAAGCGACCCAGTACTTC
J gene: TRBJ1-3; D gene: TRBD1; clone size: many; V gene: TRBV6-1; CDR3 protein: CASSQQTGTGNTIYF; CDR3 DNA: TGTGCCAGCAGCCAGCAGACAGGGACTGGAAACACCATATATTTT
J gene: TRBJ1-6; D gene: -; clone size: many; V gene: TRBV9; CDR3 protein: CASSVDRGANSPLHF; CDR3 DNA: TGTGCCAGCAGCGTAGACCGGGGAGCCAATTCACCCCTCCACTTT
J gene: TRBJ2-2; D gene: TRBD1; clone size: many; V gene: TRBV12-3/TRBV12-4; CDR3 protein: CASSTRDRVHGELFF; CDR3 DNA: TGTGCCAGTTCCACGAGGGACAGGGTCCACGGGGAGCTGTTTTTT
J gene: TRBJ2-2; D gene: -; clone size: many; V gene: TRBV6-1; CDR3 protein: CASRESGTTNTGELFF; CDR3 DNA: TGTGCCAGCAGGGAGAGCGGAACGACGAACACCGGGGAGCTGTTTTTT
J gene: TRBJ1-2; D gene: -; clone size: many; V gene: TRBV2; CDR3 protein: CASSERGVGYTF; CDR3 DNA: TGTGCCAGCAGTGAACGGGGTGTCGGCTACACCTTC
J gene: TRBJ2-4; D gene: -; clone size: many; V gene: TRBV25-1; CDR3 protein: CASSESADLGPDFLAKNIQYF; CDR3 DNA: TGTGCCAGCAGTGAATCGGCCGATCTCGGGCCAGATTTTCTAGCCAAAAACATTCAGTACTTC
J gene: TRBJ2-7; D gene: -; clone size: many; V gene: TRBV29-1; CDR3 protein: CSVEDQTAEQYF; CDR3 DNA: TGCAGCGTTGAAGATCAAACAGCGGAGCAGTACTTC
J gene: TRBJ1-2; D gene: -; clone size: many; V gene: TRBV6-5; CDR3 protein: CASSRAGGREGYTF; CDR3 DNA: TGTGCCAGCAGTAGGGCGGGGGGACGGGAGGGCTACACCTTC
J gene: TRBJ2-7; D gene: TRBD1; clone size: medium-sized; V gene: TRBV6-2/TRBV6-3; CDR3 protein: CASTRDSAYEQYF; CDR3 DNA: TGTGCCAGCACCCGGGACAGTGCCTACGAGCAGTACTTC
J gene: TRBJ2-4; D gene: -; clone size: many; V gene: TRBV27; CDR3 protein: CASSPPEGLTKNIQYF; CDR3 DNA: TGTGCCAGCAGTCCCCCGGAGGGGCTAACCAAAAACATTCAGTACTTC
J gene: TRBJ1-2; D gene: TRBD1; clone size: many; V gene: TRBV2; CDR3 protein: CASRSGQGNYGYTF; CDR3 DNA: TGTGCCAGCAGATCCGGACAGGGGAACTATGGCTACACCTTC
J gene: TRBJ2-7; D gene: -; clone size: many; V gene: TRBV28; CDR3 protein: CASSSPQAGSYEQYF; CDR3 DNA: TGTGCCAGCAGTTCCCCCCAGGCAGGCTCCTACGAGCAGTACTTC
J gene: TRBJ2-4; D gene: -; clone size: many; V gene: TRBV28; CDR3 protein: CASSAGYRLAKNIQYF; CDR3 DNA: TGTGCCAGCAGTGCAGGGTACCGTCTAGCCAAAAACATTCAGTACTTC
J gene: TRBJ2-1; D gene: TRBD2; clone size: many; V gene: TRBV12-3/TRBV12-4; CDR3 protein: CASTWTSGDNEQFF; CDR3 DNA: TGTGCCAGCACCTGGACTAGCGGGGACAATGAGCAGTTCTTC
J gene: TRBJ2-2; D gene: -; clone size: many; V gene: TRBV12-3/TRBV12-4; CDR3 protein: CASTPSRGPSNTGELFF; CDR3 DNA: TGTGCCAGCACCCCGAGTAGGGGCCCCTCGAACACCGGGGAGCTGTTTTTT
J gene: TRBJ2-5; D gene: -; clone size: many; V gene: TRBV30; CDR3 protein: CAWGTANKETQYF; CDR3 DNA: TGTGCCTGGGGGACTGCGAATAAGGAGACCCAGTACTTC
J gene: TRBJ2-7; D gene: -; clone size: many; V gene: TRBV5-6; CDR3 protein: CASGFPLIPVEQYF; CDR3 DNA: TGTGCCAGCGGCTTCCCGCTCATCCCTGTGGAGCAGTACTTC
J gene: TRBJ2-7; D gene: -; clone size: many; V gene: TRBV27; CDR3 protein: CASLDRASYEQYF; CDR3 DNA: TGTGCCAGCCTTGATCGGGCCAGCTACGAGCAGTACTTC
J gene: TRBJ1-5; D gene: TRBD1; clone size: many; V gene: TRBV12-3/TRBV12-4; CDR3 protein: CASSLASGRGPNQPQHF; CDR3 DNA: TGTGCCAGCAGTTTAGCGAGCGGCAGGGGGCCGAATCAGCCCCAGCATTTT
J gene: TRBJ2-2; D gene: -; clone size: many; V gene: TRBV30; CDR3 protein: CAWSENTGELFF; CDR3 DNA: TGTGCCTGGAGTGAGAACACCGGGGAGCTGTTTTTT
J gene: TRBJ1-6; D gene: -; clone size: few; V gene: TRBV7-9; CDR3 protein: CASSQMVASSPLHF; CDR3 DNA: TGTGCCAGCAGCCAGATGGTCGCTTCCTCACCCCTCCACTTT
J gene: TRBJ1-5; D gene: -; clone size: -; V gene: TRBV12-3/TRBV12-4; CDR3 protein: CASSLQGGQPQHF; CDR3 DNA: TGTGCCAGCAGTTTACAGGGAGGGCAGCCCCAGCATTTT
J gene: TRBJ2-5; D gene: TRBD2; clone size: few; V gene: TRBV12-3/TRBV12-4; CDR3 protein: CARVGSSGIKTQYF; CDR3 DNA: TGTGCCAGGGTCGGATCTAGCGGCATAAAGACCCAGTACTTC
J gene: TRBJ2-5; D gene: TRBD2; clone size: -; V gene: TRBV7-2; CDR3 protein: CASSFSGRADQETQYF; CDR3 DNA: TGTGCCAGCAGCTTTAGCGGGAGGGCCGACCAAGAGACCCAGTACTTC
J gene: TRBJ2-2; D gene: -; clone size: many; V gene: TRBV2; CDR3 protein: CASSEIRNTGELFF; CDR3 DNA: TGTGCCAGCAGTGAAATTAGGAACACCGGGGAGCTGTTTTTT
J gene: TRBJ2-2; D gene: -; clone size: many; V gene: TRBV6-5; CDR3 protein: CASSYSKVGELFF; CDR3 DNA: TGTGCCAGCAGTTACTCGAAAGTCGGGGAGCTGTTTTTT
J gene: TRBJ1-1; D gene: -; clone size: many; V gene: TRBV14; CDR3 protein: CASSQASGGGRTEAFF; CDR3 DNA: TGTGCCAGCAGCCAAGCCTCCGGGGGGGGTCGTACTGAAGCTTTCTTT
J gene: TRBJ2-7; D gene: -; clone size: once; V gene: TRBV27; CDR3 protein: CASSFLQTTYEQYF; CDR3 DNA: TGTGCCAGCAGTTTCCTCCAGACAACCTACGAGCAGTACTTC
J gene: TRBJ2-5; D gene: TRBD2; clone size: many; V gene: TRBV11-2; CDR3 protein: CASSSPTGLAEETQYF; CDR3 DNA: TGTGCCAGCAGCTCCCCAACGGGACTAGCGGAAGAGACCCAGTACTTC
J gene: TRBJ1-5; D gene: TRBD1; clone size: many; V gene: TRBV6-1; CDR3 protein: CASRDRFGQGSNQPQHF; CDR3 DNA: TGTGCCAGCAGGGACCGCTTCGGACAGGGGAGCAATCAGCCCCAGCATTTT
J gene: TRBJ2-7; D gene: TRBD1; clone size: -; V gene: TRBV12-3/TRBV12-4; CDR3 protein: CASSPAGTGGREQYF; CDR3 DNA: TGTGCCAGCAGCCCGGCCGGGACAGGGGGCAGGGAGCAGTACTTC
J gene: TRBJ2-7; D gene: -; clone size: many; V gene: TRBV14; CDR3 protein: CASSQVQVGEQYF; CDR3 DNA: TGTGCCAGCAGCCAAGTGCAGGTGGGGGAGCAGTACTTC
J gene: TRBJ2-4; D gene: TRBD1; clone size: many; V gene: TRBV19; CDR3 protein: CASSISGGAKNIQYF; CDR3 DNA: TGTGCCAGTAGTATATCAGGGGGCGCCAAAAACATTCAGTACTTC
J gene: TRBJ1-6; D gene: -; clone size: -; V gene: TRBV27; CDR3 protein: CASSSGAAPNSPLHF; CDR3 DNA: TGTGCCAGCAGTTCCGGGGCAGCACCTAATTCACCCCTCCACTTT
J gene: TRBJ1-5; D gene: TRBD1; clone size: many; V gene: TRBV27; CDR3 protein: CASRPQGLQPQHF; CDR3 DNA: TGTGCCAGCAGGCCACAGGGGCTTCAGCCCCAGCATTTT
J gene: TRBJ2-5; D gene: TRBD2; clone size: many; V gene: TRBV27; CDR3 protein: CASSPTSGNWRETQSF; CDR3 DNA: TGTGCCAGCAGTCCCACTAGCGGGAATTGGCGAGAGACCCAGTCCTTC
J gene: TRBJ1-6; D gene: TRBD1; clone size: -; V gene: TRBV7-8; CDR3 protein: CASSLGAGGLNNSPLHF; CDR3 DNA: TGTGCCAGCAGCTTAGGGGCAGGGGGATTGAATAATTCACCCCTCCACTTT
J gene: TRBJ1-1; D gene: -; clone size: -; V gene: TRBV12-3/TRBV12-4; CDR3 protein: CASSLGGWTEAFF; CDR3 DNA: TGTGCCAGCAGTTTGGGGGGGTGGACTGAAGCTTTCTTT